The clone carrying this T cell receptor (beta chain) appeared a single time. Its antigen is as yet unknown. This record comes from a study of graft-versus-host responses after intestinal transplantation. About the research overall: Multivisceral, liver-intestinal, or isolated intestinal transplants were given to recipients. All recipients were given anti-thymocyte globulin induction, and tacrolimus and steroids were then administered for about three years.

V dropped 1 base and J dropped 0 bases, with 15 bases sitting between them. The CDR3 has 17 residues. CDR1 is LNHNV, CDR2 YYDKDF, per germline (reference sequence). Libraries were prepared by immunoSEQ multiplex PCR; TCRdb keeps only in-frame clonotypes and omits some of them. The repertoire holds around 84,000 clones, roughly 87% seen once, with about 17% in the top ten. This sequence originates from a human donor who received an intestinal transplant. Sequenced here: unstimulated CD8+ T cells sorted from spleen or lymph node cells, sampled before intestinal transplant. The chain employs TRBV15 and TRBJ1-2; no firm D call. In DNA, the CDR3 is TGTGCCACCAGCAGAGCGGGGAGTGACCCGACTAACTATGGCTACACCTTC. Encoded protein: CATSRAGSDPTNYGYTF.